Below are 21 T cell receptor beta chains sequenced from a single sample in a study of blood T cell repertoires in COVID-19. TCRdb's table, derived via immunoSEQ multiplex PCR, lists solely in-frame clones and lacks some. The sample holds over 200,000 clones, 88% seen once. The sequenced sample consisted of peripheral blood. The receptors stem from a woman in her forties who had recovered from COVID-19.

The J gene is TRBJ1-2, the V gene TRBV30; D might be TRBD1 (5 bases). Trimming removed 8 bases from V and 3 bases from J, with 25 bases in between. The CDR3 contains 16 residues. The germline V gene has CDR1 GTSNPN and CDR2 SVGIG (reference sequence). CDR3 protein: CAGAWGPWGGDYGYTF. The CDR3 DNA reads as TGTGCCGGGGCGTGGGGACCCTGGGGGGGGGACTATGGCTACACCTTC.

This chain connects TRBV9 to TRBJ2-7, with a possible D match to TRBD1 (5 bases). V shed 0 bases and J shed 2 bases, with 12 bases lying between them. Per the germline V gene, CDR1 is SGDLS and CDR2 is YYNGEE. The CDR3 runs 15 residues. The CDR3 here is CASSVGGPGAYEQYF. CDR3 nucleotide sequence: TGTGCCAGCAGCGTAGGGGGCCCTGGAGCCTACGAGCAGTACTTC.

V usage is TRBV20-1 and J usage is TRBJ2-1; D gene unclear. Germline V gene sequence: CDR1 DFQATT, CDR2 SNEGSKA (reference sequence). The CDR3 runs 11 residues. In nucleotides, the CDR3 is TGCGCCCCGAGCTCCTACAATGAGCAGTTCTTC. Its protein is CAPSSYNEQFF.

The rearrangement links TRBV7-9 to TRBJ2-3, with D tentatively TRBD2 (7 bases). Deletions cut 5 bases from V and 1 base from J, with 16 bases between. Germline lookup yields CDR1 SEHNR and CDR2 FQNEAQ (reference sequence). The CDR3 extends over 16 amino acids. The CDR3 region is CASSPRGLAGTDTQYF. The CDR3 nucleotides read TGTGCCAGCAGCCCCCGGGGGCTAGCGGGCACAGATACGCAGTATTTT.

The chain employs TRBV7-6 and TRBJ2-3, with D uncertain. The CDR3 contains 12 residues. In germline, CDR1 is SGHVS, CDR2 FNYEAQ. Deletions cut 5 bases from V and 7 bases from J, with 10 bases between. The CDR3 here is CASSPPGYTQYF. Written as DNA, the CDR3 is TGTGCCAGCAGCCCACCGGGTTATACGCAGTATTTT.

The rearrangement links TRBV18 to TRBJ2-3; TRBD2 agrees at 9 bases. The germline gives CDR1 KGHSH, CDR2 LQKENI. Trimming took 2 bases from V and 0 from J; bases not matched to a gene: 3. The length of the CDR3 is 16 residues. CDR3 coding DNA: TGTGCCAGCTCACCAGTAGCGGGGGCAAGCACAGATACGCAGTATTTT. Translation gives CASSPVAGASTDTQYF.

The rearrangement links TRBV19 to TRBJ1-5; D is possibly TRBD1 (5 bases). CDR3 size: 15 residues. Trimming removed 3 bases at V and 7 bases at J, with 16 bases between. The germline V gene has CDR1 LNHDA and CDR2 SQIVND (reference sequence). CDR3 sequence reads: CASSIGQGGGQPQHF. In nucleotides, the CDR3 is TGTGCCAGTAGTATCGGGCAGGGAGGCGGACAGCCCCAGCATTTT.

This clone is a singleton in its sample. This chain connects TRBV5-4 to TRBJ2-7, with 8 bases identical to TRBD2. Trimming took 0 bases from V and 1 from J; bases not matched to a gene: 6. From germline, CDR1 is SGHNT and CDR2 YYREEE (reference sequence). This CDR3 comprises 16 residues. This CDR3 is CASSLGAGGSSYEQYF. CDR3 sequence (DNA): TGTGCCAGCAGCTTGGGCGCGGGGGGCTCATCCTACGAGCAGTACTTC. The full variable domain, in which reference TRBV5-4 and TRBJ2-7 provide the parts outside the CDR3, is ETGVTQSPTHLIKTRGQQVTLRCSSQSGHNTVSWYQQALGQGPQFIFQYYREEENGRGNFPPRFSGLQFPNYSSELNVNALELDDSALYLCASSLGAGGSSYEQYFGPGTRLTVT.

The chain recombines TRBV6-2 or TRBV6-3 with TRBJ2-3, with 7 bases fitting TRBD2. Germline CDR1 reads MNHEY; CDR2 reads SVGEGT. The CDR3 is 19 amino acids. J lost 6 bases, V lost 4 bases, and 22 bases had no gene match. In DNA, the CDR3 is TGTGCCAGCAGTTCCACCTACTCCGGGTCGGTAGCGGGCATGGATACGCAGTATTTT. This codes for CASSSTYSGSVAGMDTQYF.

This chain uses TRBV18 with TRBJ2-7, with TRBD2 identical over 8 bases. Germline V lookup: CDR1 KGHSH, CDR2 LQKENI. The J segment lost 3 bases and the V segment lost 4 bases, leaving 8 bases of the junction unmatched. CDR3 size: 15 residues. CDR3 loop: CASSQLPGLDYEQYF. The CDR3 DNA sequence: TGTGCCAGCTCACAACTCCCGGGACTAGACTACGAGCAGTACTTC.

The CDR3 reads CASSPGLAGARAETQYF. The CDR3 DNA sequence: TGTGCCAGCAGCCCTGGACTAGCGGGGGCCCGGGCAGAGACCCAGTACTTC. The rearrangement links TRBV7-9 to TRBJ2-5; TRBD2 aligns across 13 bases. The germline V gene has CDR1 SEHNR and CDR2 FQNEAQ (reference sequence). J lost 4 bases, V lost 5 bases, and 10 bases had no gene match. This CDR3 comprises 17 residues.

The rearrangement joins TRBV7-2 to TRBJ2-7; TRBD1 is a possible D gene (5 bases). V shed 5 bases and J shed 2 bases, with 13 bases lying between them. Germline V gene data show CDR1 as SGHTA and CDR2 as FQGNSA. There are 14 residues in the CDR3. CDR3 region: CASSPAGRAYEQYF. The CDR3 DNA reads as TGTGCCAGCAGCCCCGCAGGCAGGGCCTACGAGCAGTACTTC. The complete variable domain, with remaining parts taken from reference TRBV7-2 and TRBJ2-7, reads GAGVSQSPSNKVTEKGKDVELRCDPISGHTALYWYRQSLGQGLEFLIYFQGNSAPDKSGLPSDRFSAERTGGSVSTLTIQRTQQEDSAVYLCASSPAGRAYEQYFGPGTRLTVT.

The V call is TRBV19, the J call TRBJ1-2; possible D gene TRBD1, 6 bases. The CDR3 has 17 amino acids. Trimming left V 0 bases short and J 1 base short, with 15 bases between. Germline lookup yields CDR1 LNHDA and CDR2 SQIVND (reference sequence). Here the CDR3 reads CASSIEWGTRSNYGYTF. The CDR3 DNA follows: TGTGCCAGTAGTATAGAGTGGGGGACACGTAGTAACTATGGCTACACCTTC.

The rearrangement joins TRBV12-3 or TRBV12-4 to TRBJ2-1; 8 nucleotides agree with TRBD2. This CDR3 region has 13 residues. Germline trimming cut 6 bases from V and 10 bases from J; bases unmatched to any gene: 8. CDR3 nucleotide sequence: TGTGCCAGCAGCGAGCGGGAGTTAGGGGAGCAGTTCTTC. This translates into CASSERELGEQFF.

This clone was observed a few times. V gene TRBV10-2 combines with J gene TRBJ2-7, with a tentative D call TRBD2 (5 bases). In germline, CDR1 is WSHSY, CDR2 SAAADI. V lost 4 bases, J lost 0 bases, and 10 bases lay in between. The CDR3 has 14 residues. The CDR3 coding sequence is TGCGCCAGCAGTGCAGCGGAAGCCTCCTACGAGCAGTACGTC. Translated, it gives CASSAAEASYEQYV.

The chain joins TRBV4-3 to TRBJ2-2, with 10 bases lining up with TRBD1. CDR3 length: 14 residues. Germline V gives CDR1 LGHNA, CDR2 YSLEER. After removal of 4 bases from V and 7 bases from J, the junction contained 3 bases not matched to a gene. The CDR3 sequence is CASSRRTGGGELFF. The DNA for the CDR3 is TGCGCCAGCAGCCGCCGGACAGGGGGCGGGGAGCTGTTTTTT.

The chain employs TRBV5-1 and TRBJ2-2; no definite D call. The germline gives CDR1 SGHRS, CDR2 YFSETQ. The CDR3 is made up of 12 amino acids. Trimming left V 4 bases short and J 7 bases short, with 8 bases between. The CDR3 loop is CASSQARGELFF. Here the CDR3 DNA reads TGCGCCAGCAGCCAGGCCCGCGGGGAGCTGTTTTTT.

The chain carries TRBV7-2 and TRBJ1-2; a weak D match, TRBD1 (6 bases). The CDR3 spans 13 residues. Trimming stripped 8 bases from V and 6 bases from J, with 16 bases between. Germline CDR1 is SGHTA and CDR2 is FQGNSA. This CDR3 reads CASLPRGAHGYTF. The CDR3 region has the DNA TGTGCCAGCCTTCCCCGGGGGGCGCATGGCTACACCTTC.

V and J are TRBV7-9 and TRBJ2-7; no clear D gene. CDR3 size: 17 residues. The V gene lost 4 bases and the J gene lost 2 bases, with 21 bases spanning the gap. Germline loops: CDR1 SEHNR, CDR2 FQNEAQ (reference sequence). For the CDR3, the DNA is TGTGCCAGCAGCTCGTCGGCTAGTGTGGGTAGGACCTACGAGCAGTACTTC. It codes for CASSSSASVGRTYEQYF.

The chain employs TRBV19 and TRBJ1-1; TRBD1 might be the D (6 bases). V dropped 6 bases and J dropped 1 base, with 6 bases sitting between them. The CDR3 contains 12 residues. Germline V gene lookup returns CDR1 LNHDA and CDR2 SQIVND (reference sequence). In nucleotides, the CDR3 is TGTGCCAGTAGGGACAGGAACACTGAAGCTTTCTTT. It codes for CASRDRNTEAFF.

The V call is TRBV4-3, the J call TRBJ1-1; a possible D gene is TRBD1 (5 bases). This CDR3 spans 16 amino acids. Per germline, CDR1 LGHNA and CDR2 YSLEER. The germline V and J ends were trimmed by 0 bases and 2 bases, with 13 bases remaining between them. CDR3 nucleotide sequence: TGCGCCAGCAGCCAAGATGCGGGACTCCTAAACACTGAAGCTTTCTTT. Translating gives CASSQDAGLLNTEAFF.